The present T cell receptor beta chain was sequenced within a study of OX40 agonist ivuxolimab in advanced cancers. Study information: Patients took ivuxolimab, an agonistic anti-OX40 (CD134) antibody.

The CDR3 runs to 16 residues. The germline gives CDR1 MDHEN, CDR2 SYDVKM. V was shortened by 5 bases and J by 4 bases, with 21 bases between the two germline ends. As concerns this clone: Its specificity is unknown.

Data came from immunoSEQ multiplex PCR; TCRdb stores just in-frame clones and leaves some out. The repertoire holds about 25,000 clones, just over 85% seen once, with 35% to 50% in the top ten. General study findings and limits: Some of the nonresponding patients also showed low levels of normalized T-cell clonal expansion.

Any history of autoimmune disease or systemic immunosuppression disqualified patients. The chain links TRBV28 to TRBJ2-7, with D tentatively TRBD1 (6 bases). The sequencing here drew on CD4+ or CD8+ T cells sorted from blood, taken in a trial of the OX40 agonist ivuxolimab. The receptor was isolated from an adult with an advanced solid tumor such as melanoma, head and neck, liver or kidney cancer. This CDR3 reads CASSEYLTGGGYEQYF. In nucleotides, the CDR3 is TGTGCCAGCAGTGAATACCTCACTGGGGGCGGTTACGAGCAGTACTTC.